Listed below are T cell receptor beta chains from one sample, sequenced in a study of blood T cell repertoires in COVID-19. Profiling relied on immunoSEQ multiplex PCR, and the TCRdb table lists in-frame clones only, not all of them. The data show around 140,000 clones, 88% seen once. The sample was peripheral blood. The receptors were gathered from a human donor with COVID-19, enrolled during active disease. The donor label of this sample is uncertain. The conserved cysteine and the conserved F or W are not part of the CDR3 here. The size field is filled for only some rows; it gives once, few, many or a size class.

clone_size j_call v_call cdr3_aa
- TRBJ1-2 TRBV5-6 ASSLYTRVGYGYT
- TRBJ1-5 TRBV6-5 ASSRTENQPQH
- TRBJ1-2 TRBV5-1 ASSLLALDYGYT
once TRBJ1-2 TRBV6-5 ASGSWANYGYT
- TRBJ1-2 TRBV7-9 ASSSTGGAYYGYT
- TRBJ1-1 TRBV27 ASSFATGTREAF
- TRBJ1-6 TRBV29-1 SVEPSGGRALNSPLH
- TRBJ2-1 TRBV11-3 ASSLEVGAYNEQF
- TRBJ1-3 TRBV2 ASSENLSGNTIY
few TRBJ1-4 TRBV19 ATRGEANEKLF
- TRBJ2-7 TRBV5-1 ASSLIGQGYEQY
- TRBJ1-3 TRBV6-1 ASSAEPGQEGNTIY
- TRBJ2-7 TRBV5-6 ASSLGVYEQY
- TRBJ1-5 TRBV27 ASSLRQSNQPQH
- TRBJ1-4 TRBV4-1 ASSQDSGEGATNEKLF
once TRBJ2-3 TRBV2 ASSGQLGSTDTQY
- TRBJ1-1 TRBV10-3 ASDRGPEDPEAF
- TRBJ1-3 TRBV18 ASSPATGLSGNTIY
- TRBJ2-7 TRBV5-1 ASSKLETGLEQY
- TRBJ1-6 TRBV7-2 ASSPSRGSYNSPLH
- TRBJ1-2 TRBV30 AWSQQVLNYGYT
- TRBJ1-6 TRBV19 ASRQTGDNSPLH
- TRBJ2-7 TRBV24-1 ATSPFDGGDPAYEQY
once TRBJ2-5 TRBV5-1 ASSSGRETQY
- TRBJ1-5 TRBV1 TSSEGQGGQPQH
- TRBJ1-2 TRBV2 ASSERVGDGYT
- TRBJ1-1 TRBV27 ASRKQGAETEAF
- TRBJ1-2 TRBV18 ASSRTGGGGYT
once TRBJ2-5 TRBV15 ATSRDLAGGGETQY
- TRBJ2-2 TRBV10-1 ASRPGQSTGELF
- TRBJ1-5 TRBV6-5 ASSYTGNSNQPQH
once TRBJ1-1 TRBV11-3 ASKTLGRTEAF
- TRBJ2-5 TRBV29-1 SVAQGAQETQY
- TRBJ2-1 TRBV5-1 ASRQAGGPYNEQF
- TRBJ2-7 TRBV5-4 ASSLGLAGTYEQY
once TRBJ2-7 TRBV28 ATIVAGGGPYYEQY
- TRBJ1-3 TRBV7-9 ASSLYPGNTIY
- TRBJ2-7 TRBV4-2 ASSLASGANINEQY
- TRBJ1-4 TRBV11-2 ASSLLRGRNEKLF
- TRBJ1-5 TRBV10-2 ASSGAGALTTDNQPQH
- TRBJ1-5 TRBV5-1 ASSLTGAYNQPQH
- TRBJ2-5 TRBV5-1 ASTRSATKSETQY
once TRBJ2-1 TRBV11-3 ASSRPWGAPGNEQF
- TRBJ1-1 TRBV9 ASSAIGVSEAF
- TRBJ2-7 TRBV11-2 ASSLDRDRDYEQY
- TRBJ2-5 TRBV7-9 ASSDQGSQETQY
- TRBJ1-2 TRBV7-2 ASSLARGYSEEGYT
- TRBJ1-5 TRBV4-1 ASSPRLKGEGTGNQPQH
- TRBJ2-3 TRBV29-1 SVLRSGGFTDTQY
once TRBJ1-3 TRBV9 ASSVMTGAGNTIY